This entry features one TCR beta chain sequence. The assay was immunoSEQ multiplex PCR, and TCRdb's table has in-frame clones only and misses some. The data show fewer than 400,000 clones, roughly 90% seen once. The CDR3 runs 15 residues. The germline V gene has CDR1 SGHRS and CDR2 YFSETQ. The V and J ends lost 4 bases and 7 bases, in that order; junction bases with no gene match: 5. Treatment defined: around 19 received Ad26.COV2.S at low or high dose, single or two shots; several received placebo; per-sample allocation not given. The study sampled participants on day 63 after the first vaccine or placebo injection. A Boston adult aged 18-55 years was the donor. The study used a vaccine consisting of an Ad26 vector that expressed Wuhan-strain SARS-CoV-2 spike. These data originate in a study of Ad26.COV2.S vaccination and SARS-CoV-2 variants. For the study at large: Once or twice, 56 days apart, Ad26.COV2.S was delivered intramuscularly.

The sample in question was peripheral blood, obtained in a trial of Ad26.COV2.S vaccine versus placebo. The sequence came from a person aged 18 to 65 who received the Ad26.COV2.S COVID-19 vaccine or a placebo. This chain uses TRBV5-1 with TRBJ2-1; TRBD2 aligns across 13 bases. CDR3 residues: CASSPGTSGENEQFF. DNA of the CDR3: TGCGCCAGCAGCCCGGGGACTAGCGGGGAAAATGAGCAGTTCTTC.